This is a list of T cell receptor beta chains from one sample in a study of CD8+CD57+ T cells in acquired aplastic anemia. TCRdb re-derived calls from the reads in MiXCR, one entry per CDR3 protein. The sample contains over 150,000 distinct CDR3 sequences, approximately 52% of which appear only once. Sequences were obtained from sorted CD4+, CD8+, or CD8+CD57+ T cells (not recorded which) from PBMCs. The receptor source for this set is a human donor in good health, serving as a control. The CDR3 runs from the conserved cysteine through the conserved F or W. A D gene is named only where the DNA matches it firmly. A row's size may be missing; if present it is once, few, many or a size class.

D	size	V	J	CDR3	DNA
-	medium-sized	TRBV7-8	TRBJ1-1	CASWGPGNTEAFF	TGTGCCAGCTGGGGTCCAGGGAACACTGAAGCTTTCTTT
-	-	TRBV9	TRBJ2-3	CASSVADTDTQYF	TGTGCCAGCAGCGTAGCCGACACAGATACGCAGTATTTT
-	-	TRBV10-3	TRBJ2-2	CAISGESGSNTGELFF	TGTGCCATCAGTGGAGAGAGCGGGTCGAACACCGGGGAGCTGTTTTTT
TRBD1	many	TRBV7-6	TRBJ2-5	CASSLRQGQETQYF	TGTGCCAGCAGCTTACGACAGGGCCAAGAGACCCAGTACTTC
TRBD1	once	TRBV5-1	TRBJ1-1	CASSLGQGANTEAFF	TGCGCCAGCAGCCTGGGACAGGGGGCGAACACTGAAGCTTTCTTT
-	-	TRBV2	TRBJ2-7	CASTYTTPSDEQYF	TGTGCCAGCACCTACACGACACCATCTGACGAGCAGTACTTC
-	-	TRBV7-6	TRBJ2-1	CASSLGRVSSYNEQFF	TGTGCCAGCAGCTTAGGGAGGGTCAGCTCCTATAATGAGCAGTTCTTC
TRBD1	many	TRBV7-8	TRBJ2-5	CASSLATGQGQETQYF	TGTGCCAGCAGCTTAGCGACAGGACAGGGACAAGAGACCCAGTACTTC
TRBD2	many	TRBV20-1	TRBJ2-7	CSGAAGGTSYEQYF	TGCAGTGGGGCAGCGGGGGGTACTTCCTACGAGCAGTACTTC
-	-	TRBV10-3	TRBJ2-5	CAISGGVQETQYF	TGTGCCATCAGTGGAGGGGTCCAAGAGACCCAGTACTTC
-	-	TRBV20-1	TRBJ1-2	CGARPTRFGYTF	TGCGGTGCTAGACCTACAAGGTTTGGCTACACCTTC
-	many	TRBV4-2	TRBJ1-5	CASSQDPDSNQPQHF	TGTGCCAGCAGCCAAGATCCAGATAGCAATCAGCCCCAGCATTTT
-	few	TRBV7-9	TRBJ2-2	CASTPGVAGELFF	TGTGCCAGCACCCCGGGGGTAGCCGGGGAGCTGTTTTTT
-	-	TRBV9	TRBJ2-1	CASSVGTGDNEQFF	TGTGCCAGCAGCGTCGGGACGGGCGACAATGAGCAGTTCTTC
-	many	TRBV19	TRBJ1-1	CASSNPGAQKTEAFF	TGTGCCAGTAGTAACCCAGGGGCGCAGAAGACTGAAGCTTTCTTT
-	once	TRBV24-1	TRBJ2-7	CATSAHGSKDEQYF	TGTGCCACCAGTGCCCATGGATCAAAGGACGAGCAGTACTTC
TRBD1	few	TRBV7-3	TRBJ1-6	CASSRPPTRDRDNSPLHF	TGTGCCAGCAGCCGCCCCCCAACTCGGGACAGGGATAATTCACCCCTCCACTTT
TRBD1	many	TRBV2	TRBJ2-7	CASSTPDRDYEQYF	TGTGCCAGCAGTACTCCTGACAGGGACTACGAGCAGTACTTC
-	-	TRBV6-1	TRBJ1-1	CASSNLPGVNTEAFF	TGTGCCAGCAGCAACCTCCCAGGGGTGAACACTGAAGCTTTCTTT
TRBD1	once	TRBV19	TRBJ1-2	CASRLTGTGIHGYTF	TGTGCCAGTAGGCTCACCGGGACAGGGATACATGGCTACACCTTC
-	-	TRBV12-3/TRBV12-4	TRBJ2-7	CASTGTSYYEQYF	TGTGCCAGCACAGGGACATCCTACTACGAGCAGTACTTC
TRBD1	-	TRBV7-9	TRBJ1-2	CASSPGTGPHYGYTF	TGTGCCAGCAGCCCCGGGACAGGGCCTCACTATGGCTACACCTTC